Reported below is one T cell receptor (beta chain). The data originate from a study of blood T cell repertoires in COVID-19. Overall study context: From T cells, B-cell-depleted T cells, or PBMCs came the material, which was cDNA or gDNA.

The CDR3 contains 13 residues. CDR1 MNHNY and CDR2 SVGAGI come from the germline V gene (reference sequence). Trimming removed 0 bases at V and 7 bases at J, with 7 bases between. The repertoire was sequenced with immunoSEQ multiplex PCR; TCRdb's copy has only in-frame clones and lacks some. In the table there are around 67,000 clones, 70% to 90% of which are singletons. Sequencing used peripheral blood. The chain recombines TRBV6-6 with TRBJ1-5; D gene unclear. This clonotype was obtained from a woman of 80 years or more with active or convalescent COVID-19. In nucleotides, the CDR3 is TGTGCCAGCAGTTACTCGGGCTTACAGCCCCAGCATTTT. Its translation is CASSYSGLQPQHF.